The entry below describes one TCR beta chain. TCRdb keeps only in-frame clones here, not all; method: immunoSEQ multiplex PCR. The repertoire holds about 300,000 clones, with 91% as singletons. The germline CDR1 and CDR2 sequences are LGHDT and YNNKEL (reference sequence). This CDR3 has 17 amino acids. The trim removed 2 bases at V and 1 base at J, leaving 5 bases unmatched. This entry is derived from a study of blood T cell repertoires in COVID-19. Study-level information: Acute-phase and convalescent COVID-19 samples originated in the United States, Italy and Spain.

The rearrangement links TRBV3-1 (or the pseudogene TRBV3-2) to TRBJ2-1; 10 bases agree with TRBD2. This receptor was taken from a woman in her 30s with COVID-19, enrolled during active disease. The sample comprised peripheral blood. In nucleotides, the CDR3 is TGTGCCAGCAGCCAAAATAGCGGGAGGTTTTCCTACAATGAGCAGTTCTTC. It is translated as CASSQNSGRFSYNEQFF.